One and the same sample provided the 27 T cell receptor beta chains below, sequenced in a study of tumor and adjacent non-tumor tissue in lung cancer. No cell sorting was done before RNA was extracted from the tissue. A modified ARM-PCR protocol with three rounds of nested PCR amplified TCRbeta. TCRdb reprocessed the multiplex PCR reads with MiXCR, giving one entry per CDR3 protein. The sample has 100,000 to 150,000 distinct CDR3 sequences; about 66% are singletons. Sequenced material: lung tumor tissue. The receptors originated from a man aged 30 to 39 with non-small cell lung cancer.

As for this clonotype: The junction departs from the called germline gene at one end, perhaps through a read error. The chain is built from TRBV5-4 and TRBJ2-1, with TRBD2 matching over 11 bases. Germline CDR1 and CDR2: SGHNT and YYREEE (reference sequence). The CDR3 is 18 residues long. The DNA of the CDR3 is TGTACCAGCAGCTTGGGGGCTAGCGGGGGGTTTTTATACAATGAGCACTTCTTC. Encoded protein: CTSSLGASGGFLYNEHFF.

The sample holds one count of this clonotype. One end of the junction varies from germline; a read error may be responsible. The chain links TRBV20-1 to TRBJ2-3; 8 bases agree with TRBD1. This CDR3 region has 12 residues. The germline V gene has CDR1 DFQATT and CDR2 SNEGSKA (reference sequence). CDR3 nucleotides: TGCAGTGGGATGGGACAGGCAGATACTCAGTATTTT. It translates to CSGMGQADTQYF.

A remark on this clonotype: In this CDR3 the conserved last residue, phenylalanine or tryptophan, is missing, so a read error is likely. The chain carries TRBV4-1 and TRBJ2-7; weak D call: TRBD1 (5 bases). The V end lost 1 base, the J end lost 2 bases, and 12 bases lay between the germline ends. CDR3 length equals 15 residues. CDR1 MGHRA and CDR2 YSYEKL come from the germline V gene. The CDR3 region is CASSQGQTVTYEQYL. The CDR3, as DNA: TGCGCCAGCAGCCAAGGTCAGACAGTGACCTACGAGCAGTACCTC.

As to this clonotype: One base away lies a much larger clone, so this may be a sequencing read error. Since the CDR3 does not end with the conserved phenylalanine or tryptophan, this likely comes from a read error. The rearrangement links TRBV20-1 to TRBJ2-1, with D perhaps matching TRBD2 (6 bases). Germline V lookup: CDR1 DFQATT, CDR2 SNEGSKA (reference sequence). The CDR3 has 13 residues. The CDR3 DNA sequence: TGCAGTGCGAGCGGGCCCACCTACGATGAGCAGTTCCTC. Translated: CSASGPTYDEQFL.

This clonotype was counted a few times. V is TRBV24-1 and J is TRBJ1-5, with D perhaps TRBD1 (6 bases). V was pared by 4 bases and J by 6 bases, with 12 bases between. The length of the CDR3 is 14 residues. Germline CDR1 is KGHDR and CDR2 is SFDVKD. In DNA form, the CDR3 reads TGTGCCACCAGTGAGACTACAGGGCCTCAGCCCCAGCATTTT. This translates into CATSETTGPQPQHF.

A remark on this clonotype: The CDR3 ends on some other residue instead of the conserved phenylalanine or tryptophan, so this is likely a read error. The chain links TRBV6-5 to TRBJ2-5, with unresolved D. V gave up 6 bases and J gave up 1 base, with 9 bases separating them. Per germline, CDR1 MNHEY and CDR2 SVGAGI. The CDR3 runs 13 residues. The CDR3 sequence: CASRRTAQETQYL. CDR3 in DNA: TGTGCCAGCAGGCGAACGGCCCAAGAGACCCAGTACCTC.

This clonotype has a count of ten or more. The chain recombines TRBV28 with TRBJ2-3, with D perhaps being TRBD1 or TRBD2 (6 bases each). The CDR3 runs 13 residues. Germline assignment: CDR1 MDHEN and CDR2 SYDVKM. Between the trimmed V and J ends, which lost 8 bases and 2 bases, there was a span of 11 bases. CDR3 in amino acids: CASRGRVTDTQYF. DNA for the CDR3: TGTGCCAGCCGGGGGCGAGTCACAGATACGCAGTATTTT. Supplemented by reference TRBV28 and TRBJ2-3, the full variable domain reads DVKVTQSSRYLVKRTGEKVFLECVQDMDHENMFWYRQDPGLGLRLIYFSYDVKMKEKGDIPEGYSVSREKKERFSLILESASTNQTSMYLCASRGRVTDTQYFGPGTRLTVL.

A note on this clonotype: A read error may account for a junction end that differs from germline. The chain links TRBV6-2 or TRBV6-3 to TRBJ1-1; D ambiguous. Germline V gene data show CDR1 as MNHEY and CDR2 as SVGEGT. The CDR3 length is 12 residues. This CDR3 is CTSSTVNAEAFF. The CDR3 DNA follows: TGTACCTCGTCGACGGTGAACGCTGAAGCTTTCTTT.

The V gene is TRBV20-1, the J gene TRBJ2-5, with D tentatively TRBD1 (7 bases). The CDR3 is made up of 14 amino acids. Germline CDR1 and CDR2: DFQATT and SNEGSKA (reference sequence). CDR3 sequence: CNTRWGRGDETQYF. The CDR3 nucleotides are TGCAATACTAGATGGGGCAGGGGGGACGAGACCCAGTACTTC.

With regard to this clonotype: A junction end diverges from the germline sequence, so it may reflect a read error. The chain is built from TRBV29-1 and TRBJ2-7, with D maybe TRBD2 (6 bases). The CDR3 sequence is 14 residues long. CDR1 and CDR2 (germline): SQVTM, ANQGSEA. In DNA form, the CDR3 reads TGCAGCGTTGACGATGGCGGGATCACCTACGAGCAATACTTC. The encoded protein is CSVDDGGITYEQYF.

In regard to this clonotype: A junction boundary mismatches the germline segment, possibly from a read error. The chain employs TRBV6-1 and TRBJ1-1; D may be TRBD1 (5 bases). The CDR3 loop spans 17 amino acids. In germline, CDR1 is MNHNS, CDR2 SASEGT. CDR3 DNA sequence: TGCGCCTGCAGTGAAGCCCCCTACAGGCGGTGGTACACTGAAGCTTTCTTT. Amino acids: CACSEAPYRRWYTEAFF.

A remark on this clonotype: This may come from a read error, since a much larger clone is one base off. The chain employs TRBV6-1 and TRBJ1-4; tentative D call: TRBD1 (5 bases). The CDR3 sequence is 14 residues long. Trimming stripped 1 base from V and 8 bases from J, with 11 bases between. Germline CDR1 MNHNS, CDR2 SASEGT. The CDR3 DNA reads as TGTGCCAGCAGTGAAGGGGGCGCGGTGGAAAAACTGTTTTTT. Encoded protein: CASSEGGAVEKLFF.

This clonotype showed up just once. The chain links TRBV20-1 to TRBJ2-3; D unresolved. Trimming removed 7 bases at V and 4 bases at J, with 18 bases between. CDR1 and CDR2 (germline): DFQATT, SNEGSKA (reference sequence). The CDR3 loop spans 14 amino acids. This CDR3 reads CSVINPFLPDTQYF. The CDR3 DNA follows: TGCAGTGTTATTAACCCCTTCCTCCCAGATACGCAGTATTTT.

This clonotype has a handful of counts. The chain couples TRBV5-4 to TRBJ2-7, with TRBD1 matching over 7 bases. The ends lost 4 bases at V and 9 bases at J; junction bases unmatched: 10. CDR1 SGHNT and CDR2 YYREEE come from the germline V gene (reference sequence). This CDR3 contains 13 residues. The CDR3, as DNA: TGTGCCAGCAGCCCGGGCCTTTGGGACAGGCAGTACTTC. Amino acids: CASSPGLWDRQYF.

As regards this clonotype: A much larger clone differs from this one at a single base, so this may be a read error. The V gene is TRBV29-1, the J gene TRBJ2-1; D unresolved. CDR1 is SQVTM and CDR2 is ANQGSEA in the germline V gene. CDR3 length equals 13 residues. The CDR3 DNA reads as TGCAGCATTGAAGAGTATGGCCAAGGGGAGCAGTTCTTC. Protein: CSIEEYGQGEQFF.

This clonotype came up once. A read error may produce the germline difference seen at one junction end. The chain combines TRBV29-1 with TRBJ1-2, with a tentative D call TRBD1 (5 bases). The CDR3 contains 13 residues. Germline V lookup: CDR1 SQVTM, CDR2 ANQGSEA. The DNA for the CDR3 is TGCAGCATGTGGGGGACGGCAGTGAATGGCTATACCTTC. This encodes CSMWGTAVNGYTF.

This clonotype was counted between two and nine times. One base away lies a much larger clone, so this may be a sequencing read error. The chain recombines TRBV12-3 or TRBV12-4 with TRBJ2-7; perhaps TRBD2 as D (5 bases). The CDR3 is 11 residues long. Deletions cut 6 bases from V and 5 bases from J, with 8 bases between. The CDR3 here is CASSPGDEQYF. CDR3 DNA sequence: TGTGCCAGCAGCCCCGGGGACGAGCAGTACTTC.

As regards this clonotype: One end of the junction is discordant with germline, which a read error may explain. The chain has TRBV20-1 and TRBJ2-2; possibly TRBD1 or TRBD2 for D (7 bases each). Germline V gene lookup returns CDR1 DFQATT and CDR2 SNEGSKA (reference sequence). This CDR3 has 13 amino acids. This CDR3 reads CSASGRFTGELYF. The CDR3 coding sequence is TGCAGTGCTAGCGGGAGGTTCACAGGGGAGCTGTATTTT.

The chain is built from TRBV24-1 and TRBJ2-3, with 8 positions matching TRBD2. Germline CDR1 reads KGHDR; CDR2 reads SFDVKD. V gave up 9 bases and J gave up 6 bases; unmatched junction bases: 7. The CDR3 is 13 residues long. The CDR3 DNA sequence: TGTGCCACCCAACGGGAGGGGAAGGATACGCAGTATTTT. It encodes CATQREGKDTQYF.

This clonotype was counted once. A much more abundant neighbour one base away suggests this may be a read error. The chain has TRBV20-1 and TRBJ2-7, with D hard to call. The germline V gene encodes CDR1 DFQATT and CDR2 SNEGSKA (reference sequence). This CDR3 has 15 amino acids. Trimming left V 1 base short and J 1 base short, with 14 bases between. Here the CDR3 reads CSARVSRTDSYEQYF. The CDR3 coding sequence is TGCAGTGCTAGAGTGTCTCGGACCGATTCCTACGAGCAGTACTTC.

This clonotype was seen once. The junction does not match germline at one end; this may be a read error. The rearrangement uses TRBV20-1 and TRBJ2-3; D is unresolved. Germline V gene sequence: CDR1 DFQATT, CDR2 SNEGSKA (reference sequence). The CDR3 has 13 residues. In nucleotides, the CDR3 is TGCAGCGCTAGAGATCTGAGTGCAGATACGCAGTATTTC. Its translation: CSARDLSADTQYF.

This clonotype occurred many times. The J gene is TRBJ1-3, the V gene TRBV4-1, with 7 bases matching TRBD1. The CDR3 contains 15 residues. CDR1 is MGHRA, CDR2 YSYEKL, per germline. The V segment lost 4 bases and the J segment 3 bases; nucleotides outside the gene matches: 6. The CDR3 region has the DNA TGCGCCAGCAGCCCCAACCGGGACAGTGGAAACACCATATATTTT. Translation: CASSPNRDSGNTIYF.

V gene TRBV5-1 combines with J gene TRBJ2-5, with 9 bases identical to TRBD2. After removal of 7 bases from V and 2 bases from J, the junction contained 18 bases not matched to a gene. The CDR3 consists of 18 residues. Germline V gene data show CDR1 as SGHRS and CDR2 as YFSETQ. CDR3: CASLGSSGRGSYQETQYF. The CDR3 DNA reads TGCGCCAGCCTCGGGAGTAGCGGGAGAGGTTCTTATCAAGAGACCCAGTACTTC.

Remarks on this clonotype: Its ends do not fully match the called genes, so a read error is possible. CDR3: CASSLSNGTYEQYF. CDR3 bases: TGCGCGAGCAGCTTGTCTAACGGAACCTACGAGCAGTACTTC. The J gene is TRBJ2-7, the V gene TRBV5-1, with unresolved D. This CDR3 contains 14 residues. The V gene's germline CDR1 is SGHRS and CDR2 YFSETQ. Filled out from reference TRBV5-1 and TRBJ2-7, the complete variable domain reads KAGVTQTPRYLIKTRGQQVTLSCSPISGHRSVSWYQQTPGQGLQFLFEYFSETQRNKGNFPGRFSGRQFSNSRSEMNVSTLELGDSALYLCASSLSNGTYEQYFGPGTRLTVT.

This sequence joins TRBV12-3 or TRBV12-4 and TRBJ2-2; D gene unclear. The CDR3 loop spans 13 amino acids. The germline V and J ends were trimmed by 3 bases and 3 bases, with 5 bases remaining between them. The CDR3 region has the DNA TGTGCCAGCAGTTTTCGGTACACCGGGGAGCTGTTTTTT. Protein product: CASSFRYTGELFF.

To note about this clonotype: This may arise from a read error, as a much more abundant clone is one base away. The V gene is TRBV5-1, the J gene TRBJ1-1; 8 positions agree with TRBD1. Germline values: CDR1 SGHRS, CDR2 YFSETQ. The CDR3 runs to 15 residues. V was clipped by 7 bases and J by 4 bases; unmatched bases: 12. In nucleotides, the CDR3 is TGCGCCAGCCTCCTATACGGACAGGGAGGCACTGAAGCTTTCTTT. Protein: CASLLYGQGGTEAFF.

On this clonotype: A much larger clone lies one base from this, so it may be a read error. This sequence joins TRBV6-2 or TRBV6-3 and TRBJ2-7; tentative D call: TRBD1 (6 bases). This CDR3 has 13 residues. Trimming took off 6 bases at V and 6 bases at J, with 15 bases between the two ends. The germline V gene encodes CDR1 MNHEY and CDR2 SVGEGT. The CDR3 DNA sequence: TGTGCCAGCAGCCCCGCAGGGGACGTCGAGCAGTACTTC. Translating it yields CASSPAGDVEQYF.